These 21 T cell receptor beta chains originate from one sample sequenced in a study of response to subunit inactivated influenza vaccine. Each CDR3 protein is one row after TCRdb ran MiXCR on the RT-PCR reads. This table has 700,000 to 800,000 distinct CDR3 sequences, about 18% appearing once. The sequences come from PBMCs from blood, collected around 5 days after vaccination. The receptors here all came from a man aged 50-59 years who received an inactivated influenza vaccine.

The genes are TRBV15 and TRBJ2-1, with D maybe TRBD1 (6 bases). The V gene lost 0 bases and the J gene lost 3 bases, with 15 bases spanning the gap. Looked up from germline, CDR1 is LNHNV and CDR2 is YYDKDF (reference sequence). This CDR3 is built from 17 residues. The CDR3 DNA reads TGTGCCACCAGCAGAGAGGCGAGGACAGCCATCTACAATGAGCAGTTCTTC. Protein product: CATSREARTAIYNEQFF.

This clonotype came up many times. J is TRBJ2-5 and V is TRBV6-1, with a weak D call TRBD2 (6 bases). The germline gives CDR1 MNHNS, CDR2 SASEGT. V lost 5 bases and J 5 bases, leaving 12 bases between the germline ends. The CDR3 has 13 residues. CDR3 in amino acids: CASSRGTGETQYF. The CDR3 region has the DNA TGTGCCAGCAGTCGAGGGACTGGGGAGACCCAGTACTTC.

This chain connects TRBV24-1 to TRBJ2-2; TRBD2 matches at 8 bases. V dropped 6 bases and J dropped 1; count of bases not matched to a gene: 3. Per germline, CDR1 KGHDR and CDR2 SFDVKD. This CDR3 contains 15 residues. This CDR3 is CATSKSGRNTGELFF. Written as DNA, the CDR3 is TGTGCCACCAGTAAGAGCGGGAGGAACACCGGGGAGCTGTTTTTT.

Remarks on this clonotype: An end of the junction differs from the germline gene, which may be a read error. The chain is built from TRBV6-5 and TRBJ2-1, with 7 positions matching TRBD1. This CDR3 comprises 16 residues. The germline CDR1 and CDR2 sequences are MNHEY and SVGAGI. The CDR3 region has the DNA TGTGCCAGCAGCTACTCGGACAGGAGCTCCTACAATGAGCAGTTCTTC. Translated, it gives CASSYSDRSSYNEQFF.

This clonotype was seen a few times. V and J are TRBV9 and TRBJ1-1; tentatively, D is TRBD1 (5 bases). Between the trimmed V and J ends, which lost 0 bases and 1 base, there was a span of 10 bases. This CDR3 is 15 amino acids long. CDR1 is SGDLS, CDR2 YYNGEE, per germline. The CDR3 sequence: CASSVEGRGNTEAFF. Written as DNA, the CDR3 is TGTGCCAGCAGCGTAGAGGGTAGGGGGAACACTGAAGCTTTCTTT.

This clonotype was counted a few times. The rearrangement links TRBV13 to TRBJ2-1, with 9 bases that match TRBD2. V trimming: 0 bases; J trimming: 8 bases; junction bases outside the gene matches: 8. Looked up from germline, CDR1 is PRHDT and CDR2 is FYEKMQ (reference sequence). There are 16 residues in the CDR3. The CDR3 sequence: CASSLGVAGARDEQFF. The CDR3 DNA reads TGTGCCAGCAGCTTAGGAGTAGCGGGGGCCAGGGATGAGCAGTTCTTC.

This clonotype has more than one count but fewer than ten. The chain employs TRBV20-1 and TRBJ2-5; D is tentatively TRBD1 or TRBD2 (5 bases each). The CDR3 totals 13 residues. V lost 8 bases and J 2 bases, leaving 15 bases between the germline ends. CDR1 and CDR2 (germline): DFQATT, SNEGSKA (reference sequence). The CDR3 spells CSPRGPLQETQYF. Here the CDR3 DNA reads TGCAGTCCAAGGGGACCATTACAAGAGACCCAGTACTTC.

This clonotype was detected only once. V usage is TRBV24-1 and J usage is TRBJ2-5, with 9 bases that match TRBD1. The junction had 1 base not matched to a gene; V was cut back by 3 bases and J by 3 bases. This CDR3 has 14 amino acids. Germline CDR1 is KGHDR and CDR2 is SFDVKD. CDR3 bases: TGTGCCACCAGTGATCGGGACAGGGAAGAGACCCAGTACTTC. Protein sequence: CATSDRDREETQYF.

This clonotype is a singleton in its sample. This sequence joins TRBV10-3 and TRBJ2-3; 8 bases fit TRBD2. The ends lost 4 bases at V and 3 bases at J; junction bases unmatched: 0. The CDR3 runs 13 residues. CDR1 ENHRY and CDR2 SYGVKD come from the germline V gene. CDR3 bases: TGTGCCATCAGTGGCGGGGGGACAGATACGCAGTATTTT. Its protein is CAISGGGTDTQYF.

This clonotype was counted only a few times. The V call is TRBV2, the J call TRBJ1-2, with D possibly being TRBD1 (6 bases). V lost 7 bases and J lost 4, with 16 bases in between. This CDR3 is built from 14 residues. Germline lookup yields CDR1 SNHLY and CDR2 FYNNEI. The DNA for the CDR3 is TGTGCCAGCACGACAGGCGCTCCCCGCTATGGCTACACCTTC. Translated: CASTTGAPRYGYTF. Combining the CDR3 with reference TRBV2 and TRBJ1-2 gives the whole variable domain EPEVTQTPSHQVTQMGQEVILRCVPISNHLYFYWYRQILGQKVEFLVSFYNNEISEKSEIFDDQFSVERPDGSNFTLKIRSTKLEDSAMYFCASTTGAPRYGYTFGSGTRLTVV.

The CDR3 sequence is CSADLRGADTQYF. CDR3 nucleotide sequence: TGCAGTGCTGACCTAAGGGGCGCGGATACGCAGTATTTT. V gene TRBV20-1 combines with J gene TRBJ2-3, with a possible D match to TRBD1 (5 bases). The germline V gene has CDR1 DFQATT and CDR2 SNEGSKA (reference sequence). V was pared by 5 bases and J by 6 bases, with 15 bases between. The CDR3 runs 13 residues.

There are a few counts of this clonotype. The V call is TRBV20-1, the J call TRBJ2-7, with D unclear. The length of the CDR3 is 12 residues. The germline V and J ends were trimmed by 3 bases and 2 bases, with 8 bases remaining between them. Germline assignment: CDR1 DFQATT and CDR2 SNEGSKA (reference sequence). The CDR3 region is CSASLQTYEQYF. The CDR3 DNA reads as TGCAGTGCTAGTCTACAGACCTACGAGCAGTACTTC.

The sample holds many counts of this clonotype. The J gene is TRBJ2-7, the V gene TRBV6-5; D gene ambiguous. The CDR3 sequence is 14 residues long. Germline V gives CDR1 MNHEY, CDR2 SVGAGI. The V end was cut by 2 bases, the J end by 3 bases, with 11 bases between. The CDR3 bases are TGTGCCAGCAGTTACCGGGCTCCCTACTACGAGCAGTACTTC. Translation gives CASSYRAPYYEQYF.

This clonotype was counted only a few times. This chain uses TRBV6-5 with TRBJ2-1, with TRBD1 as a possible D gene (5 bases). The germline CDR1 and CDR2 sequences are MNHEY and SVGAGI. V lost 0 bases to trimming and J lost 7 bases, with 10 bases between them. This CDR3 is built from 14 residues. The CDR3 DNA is TGTGCCAGCAGTTACTCGAGTACAGGTAATGAGCAGTTCTTC. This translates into CASSYSSTGNEQFF.

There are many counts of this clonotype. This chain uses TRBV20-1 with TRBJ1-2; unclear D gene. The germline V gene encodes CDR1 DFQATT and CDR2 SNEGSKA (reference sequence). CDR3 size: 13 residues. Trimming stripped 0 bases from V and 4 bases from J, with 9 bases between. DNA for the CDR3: TGCAGTGCTAGAGATCAAGGCAGCTATGGCTACACCTTC. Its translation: CSARDQGSYGYTF.

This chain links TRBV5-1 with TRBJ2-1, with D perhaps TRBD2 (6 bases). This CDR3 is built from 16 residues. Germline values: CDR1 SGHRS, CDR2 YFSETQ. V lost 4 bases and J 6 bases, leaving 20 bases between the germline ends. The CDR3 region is CASSPQVIRGTNEQFF. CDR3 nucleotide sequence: TGCGCCAGCAGCCCCCAGGTTATCCGGGGGACCAATGAGCAGTTCTTC.

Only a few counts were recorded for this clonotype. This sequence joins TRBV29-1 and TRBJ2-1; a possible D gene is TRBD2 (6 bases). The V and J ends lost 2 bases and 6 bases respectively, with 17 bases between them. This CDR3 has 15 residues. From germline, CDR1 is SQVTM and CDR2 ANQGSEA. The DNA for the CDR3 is TGCAGCGTTGAAACGGGGACTCCGCTCCTCAATGAGCAGTTCTTC. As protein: CSVETGTPLLNEQFF.

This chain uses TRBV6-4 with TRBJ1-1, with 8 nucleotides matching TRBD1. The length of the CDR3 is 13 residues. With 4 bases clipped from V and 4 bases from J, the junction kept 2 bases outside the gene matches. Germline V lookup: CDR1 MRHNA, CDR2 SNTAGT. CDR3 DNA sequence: TGTGCCAGCAGTGGGACAGGGTCCACTGAAGCTTTCTTT. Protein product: CASSGTGSTEAFF.

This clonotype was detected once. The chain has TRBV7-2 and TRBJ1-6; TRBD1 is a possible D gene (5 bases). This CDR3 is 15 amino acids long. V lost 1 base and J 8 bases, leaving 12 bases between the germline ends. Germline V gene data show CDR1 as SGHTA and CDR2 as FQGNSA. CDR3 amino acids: CASSLGQGRYSPLHF. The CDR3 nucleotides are TGTGCCAGCAGCTTAGGGCAGGGCCGTTATTCACCCCTCCACTTT.

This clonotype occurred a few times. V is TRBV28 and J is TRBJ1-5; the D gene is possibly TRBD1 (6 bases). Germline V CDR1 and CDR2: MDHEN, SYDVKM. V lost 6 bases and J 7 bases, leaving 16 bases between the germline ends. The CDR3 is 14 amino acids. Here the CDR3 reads CASRGQGARQPQHF. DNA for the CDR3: TGTGCCAGCAGGGGACAAGGGGCGAGGCAGCCCCAGCATTTT.

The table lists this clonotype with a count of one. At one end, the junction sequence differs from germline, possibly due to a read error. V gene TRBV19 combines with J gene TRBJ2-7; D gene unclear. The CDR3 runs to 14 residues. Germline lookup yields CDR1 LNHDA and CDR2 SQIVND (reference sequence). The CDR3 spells CASSMLGSSHEQYF. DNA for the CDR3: TGTGCCAGTAGTATGCTGGGTAGCTCCCACGAGCAGTACTTC.